Sequencing of this TCR beta chain was carried out in a study of monozygotic twins with inflammatory bowel disease. The germline gives CDR1 MNHEY, CDR2 SMNVEV (reference sequence). This CDR3 has 15 amino acids. Template switching added UMIs carrying a 6-nucleotide sample barcode. TCRdb re-called the 5' RACE reads, yielding one record per CDR3 amino acid sequence without DNA. This sample carries around 370,000 distinct CDR3 sequences, with 2.5% to 3% going to the ten biggest clones. This chain joins TRBV27 and TRBJ2-1; TCRdb selects TRBD1, and the lack of DNA leaves this call unchecked. The sequenced sample was blood. The clonotype was recovered from a human donor with ulcerative colitis or Crohn's disease, or a healthy co-twin of an affected twin (not recorded which). The CDR3 spells CASSFLSSRDNEQFF.